The 2 T cell receptor beta chains listed next were all sequenced from one sample in a study of OX40 agonist ivuxolimab in advanced cancers. The method was immunoSEQ multiplex PCR; TCRdb's version includes in-frame clones alone and lacks a portion of them. Of 57,000 or so clones in the sample, roughly 86% are singletons; the top ten hold 3.9%. The input for sequencing was CD4+ or CD8+ T cells sorted from blood, taken in a trial of the OX40 agonist ivuxolimab. These receptor sequences come from an adult with an advanced solid tumor such as melanoma, head and neck, liver or kidney cancer.

This clone appeared a few times. The chain uses TRBV20-1 and TRBJ1-1; tentative D call: TRBD1 (6 bases). Germline CDR1 is DFQATT and CDR2 is SNEGSKA (reference sequence). Trimming took off 5 bases at V and 8 bases at J, with 12 bases between the two ends. The CDR3 length is 11 residues. In DNA, the CDR3 is TGCAGTGCTTGGACAGCCCAAGAAGCTTTCTTT. Protein product: CSAWTAQEAFF.

The sample holds one count of this clone. CDR3 bases: TGTGCCAGCAGTTCGCCGACACAGTACCAAGAGACCCAGTACTTC. It codes for CASSSPTQYQETQYF. This chain joins TRBV28 and TRBJ2-5, with D hard to call. Germline CDR1 MDHEN, CDR2 SYDVKM. The CDR3 consists of 15 residues. V dropped 4 bases and J dropped 0 bases, with 12 bases sitting between them.